This TCR beta chain was sequenced during a study of early T cells in non-severe SARS-CoV-2 infection (dated by TCRdb to about 2021). With respect to the entire study: TCR sequencing used bulk RNA from unsorted whole blood, so alpha and beta chains could not be paired. Study-level results and caveats: VDJdb matching was skewed toward anti-spike CD8 responses, so virus-specific expansions were likely underestimated and private and CD4 specificities were missed.

Libraries were built with 5' RACE. Sequencing relied on a NextSeq 500. Unique molecular identifiers were attached to individual cDNA molecules in the TCR library protocol so that sequencing error and PCR bias could be corrected. TCR alpha and beta chains were both sequenced, and the abundances of alpha and beta sequences in each sample were closely correlated with each other. The source study handled its data this way. V gene, J gene and CDR3 annotation of TCR sequences was performed with Decombinator V4. Expanded TCRs were defined as changing significantly between any two time points under a Poisson model with p below 0.0001. Abundances of TCRs were expressed as counts per million after normalisation to the total number of TCRs sequenced in each sample. MAIT TCRs were defined by TRAV1-2 paired with TRAJ12, TRAJ20 or TRAJ33, and iNKT TCRs by TRAV10 paired with TRAJ18. VDJdb, accessed on 1 November 2021, was searched for TCRs annotated for CMV, EBV and SARS-CoV-2, and TCRs annotated for more than one antigen were excluded. TCRdb itself trimmed the public reads at Q25 with fastp, ran MiXCR and retained productive beta chains. CDR3 protein duplicates are merged, each entry listing the most common genes and DNA. The V and J calls and clone size come from TCRdb's table, not from the authors' own analysis. Counted in this sample were around 49,000 distinct CDR3 sequences; roughly 10% of them appeared once. Jointly, the top ten make up 20% to 25% of the sample.

From a lookup of the germline V gene, CDR1 and CDR2 are SNHLY and FYNNEI. The germline ends are 14 bases apart after V is trimmed by 7 bases and J by 10 bases. Including cysteine and phenylalanine, the CDR3 has 13 amino acids. Of the read, only the CDR3 DNA is kept; its 39 bases are in frame from base 1. Notes on this clonotype: Its antigen is still unknown. Nothing much larger sits one base from this clone, and base qualities are not available.

The study was a case-control design nested within a healthcare worker cohort in London, UK, with weekly nasopharyngeal swab PCR tests and blood sampling. Healthcare workers were enrolled in the week of the UK lockdown, from 23 to 31 March 2020, and were followed every week for up to roughly 15 weeks. The TCR was taken from an adult who was a healthcare worker with PCR-confirmed SARS-CoV-2 infection or an uninfected control (not recorded which). The rearranged segments are TRBV2 and TRBJ1-6; the D region possibly corresponds to TRBD1 (5 bases align). The sequenced sample consisted of whole blood. The DNA sequence is TGTGCCAGCACCCTGGAGGGGAGATCACCCCTCCACTTT. Translated, it reads CASTLEGRSPLHF.